This T cell receptor (beta chain) is from a study of beta chain features in type 1 diabetes listed by TCRdb under 2018. As for the study more broadly: Patients and healthy donors did not differ in mean age, gender distribution, total cell number or subset yield. Across all samples, some 110,000,000 sorted cells were examined, and cell number per subset correlated strongly with RNA yield. Regulatory and stem cell-like memory subsets were obtained from only 8 patients and roughly eight healthy donors, while naive and central memory subsets were obtained from all 28 donors. In the study, TCRB repertoires of sorted circulating CD4+ T cell subsets from recently diagnosed type 1 diabetes patients were compared with those of matched healthy donors.

Spanning cysteine to phenylalanine, the CDR3 consists of 14 amino acids. The kept DNA is CDR3 alone, 42 bases in frame from the first base. CDR1 and CDR2, per the germline V gene (reference sequence), are LNHDA and SQIVND. Trimming costs V 3 bases and J 6 bases, and their ends lie 11 bases apart. The High Capacity cDNA Reverse Transcription Kit was used to reverse transcribe all of the isolated RNA, meaning that expressed TCRB transcripts were what got sequenced. Deep immunoSEQ sequencing was applied to naive, central memory and regulatory T cell samples, giving an average of about 3.6 million total reads per sample. Sorted cells were lysed in RLT buffer, and RNA was extracted using DNase-treated RNeasy Micro or Mini kits according to cell number. To prevent cross-contamination, every cell subset was processed on its own, while patient and healthy donor samples were processed together. TCRB sequences were amplified from cDNA with the immunoSEQ multiplex PCR, producing 87-bp fragments spanning the CDR3 region. Amplicons were sequenced on the Illumina HiSeq platform. The authors' analysis ran thus. Synthetic template baselines were used to correct PCR bias computationally, reads within Hamming distance 2 were collapsed, and singletons that could not be merged were discarded. Reads were aligned against IMGT so that V, D and J genes, CDR3 length and insertions or deletions at six rearrangement sites could be assigned. Within each subset, clonotype counts were normalized to sorted cell number, and only after that were true diversity and Gini coefficients computed with the tcR R package. The overlap coefficient, calculated on TCRB nucleotide sequences, was used to quantify repertoire sharing. Out-of-frame TCRB sequences from naive cells were analyzed to stand in for the pre-selection repertoire. TCRdb provides this immuneACCESS table in a form limited to in-frame rearrangements. Some clones are lacking; in checked studies, under half of them reflect an unresolved V gene, and why the rest are absent is not known. Clonal size and the V and J genes are those of that table, whereas D and trimming came from the DNA. The sample has under 800,000 clones on record, around 15% of them singletons. The top ten constitute 0.093% of the sample.

About this clone: Its target antigen remains unknown. No base-level quality is on record; no much larger clone is a single base apart.

Paper-wide results and their limitations: HLA sub-analyses involved small numbers of individuals, so any influence of HLA type on TCRB rearrangement remained unresolved. Sequencing cDNA rather than genomic DNA could over-represent highly expressing activated cells, although activation and CD3 levels did not differ between groups. Naive, central memory and regulatory TCRB repertoires appeared to be more similar among patients than among healthy donors. PCR may preferentially amplify shorter templates, but because patient and control samples were amplified and corrected together, any resulting skew would affect both groups equally. At VDJ recombination sites, patients with type 1 diabetes made fewer insertions and deleted more nucleotides, a pattern implying thymic rearrangement abnormalities. Type 1 diabetes patients showed a moderate but significant shortening of TCRB CDR3 length in all four CD4+ subsets.

Each donor gave one peripheral blood draw, roughly 110 mL on average, collected into heparinised tubes. Naive, central memory, regulatory and stem cell-like memory CD4+ T cells were sorted on a BD FACSAria II using a panel including CD45RO, CCR7, CD25, CD127, CD95 and CD27. Every sorted population had a purity above 95%. PBMCs were isolated immediately by Lymphoprep density gradient centrifugation and stained directly without culture. Samples were stained and sorted in pairs, with one healthy donor and one patient per experiment, so that batch effects were minimized. This clonotype was sampled from a young man in good health. Sequencing input: naive CD4+ T cells from blood. Per the publication, the cell subset or site label means: true naive CD4+ T cells. The V gene is TRBV19 and the J gene is TRBJ2-2; TRBD2 is a possible D gene, resting on 6 matching bases. CDR3 loop: CASSMEGRAGELFF. At the DNA level, the sequence is TGTGCCAGTAGTATGGAGGGTAGGGCCGGGGAGCTGTTTTTT.